What follows are 22 T cell receptor beta chains derived from one specimen sequenced in a study of shared clonotypes between healthy human individuals. The protocol was immunoSEQ multiplex PCR, while the TCRdb copy is restricted to in-frame clones and leaves out a portion. The sample holds about 2.5 million clones; around 93% are singletons and the top ten take around 0.38%. The source material was naive CD4+ T cells from PBMCs. Subset given: CD45RA+ positively selected. These receptors all come from a man between 18 and 29 years old in good health. Some clones in this sample may be carry-over from other donors' samples.

The chain joins TRBV2 to TRBJ2-2, with TRBD2 identical over 9 bases. The junction had 10 bases not matched to a gene; V was cut back by 3 bases and J by 5 bases. In germline, CDR1 is SNHLY, CDR2 FYNNEI. CDR3 size: 17 residues. DNA of the CDR3: TGTGCCAGCAGTGACGTGCCTAGCGGGATTGAGACCGGGGAGCTGTTTTTT. Its protein is CASSDVPSGIETGELFF.

V is TRBV11-2 and J is TRBJ2-4, with 8 nucleotides matching TRBD1. The germline gives CDR1 SGHAT, CDR2 FQNNGV. V was clipped by 2 bases and J by 3 bases; unmatched bases: 15. This CDR3 is built from 19 residues. CDR3 sequence reads: CASSLKTTGDKGVKNIQYF. The CDR3 bases are TGTGCCAGCAGCTTAAAAACGACAGGGGATAAGGGAGTCAAAAACATTCAGTACTTC.

This chain connects TRBV4-2 to TRBJ2-1; 9 positions agree with TRBD2. CDR1 LGHNA and CDR2 YNFKEQ come from the germline V gene. V lost 0 bases, J lost 7 bases, and 10 bases stayed unmatched. The CDR3 covers 17 residues. The CDR3 sequence: CASSQEAGGGPGNEQFF. In nucleotides, the CDR3 is TGTGCCAGCAGCCAAGAGGCGGGAGGGGGCCCAGGAAATGAGCAGTTCTTC.

This chain connects TRBV7-2 to TRBJ1-5; TRBD1 aligns across 7 bases. The V segment lost 1 base and the J segment 7 bases; nucleotides outside the gene matches: 7. Germline V gene data show CDR1 as SGHTA and CDR2 as FQGNSA. The length of the CDR3 is 15 residues. CDR3 sequence: CASSLGQGGSQPQHF. CDR3 DNA: TGTGCCAGCAGCTTAGGCCAGGGGGGCAGCCAGCCCCAGCATTTT.

This chain uses TRBV14 with TRBJ2-6; D is unclear. CDR3 length: 16 amino acids. V lost 0 bases and J 2 bases, leaving 8 bases between the germline ends. The germline CDR1 and CDR2 sequences are SGHDN and FVKESK. This CDR3 reads CASSQDMGTGANVLTF. In DNA, the CDR3 is TGTGCCAGCAGCCAAGACATGGGAACTGGGGCCAACGTCCTGACTTTC.

The chain links TRBV5-1 to TRBJ2-5; D possibly corresponds to TRBD2 (6 bases). The germline V and J ends were trimmed by 1 base and 5 bases, with 15 bases remaining between them. This CDR3 region has 15 residues. Looked up from germline, CDR1 is SGHRS and CDR2 is YFSETQ. The CDR3 bases are TGCGCCAGCAGCTTGAGTACGGTTCGGGGGGAGACCCAGTACTTC. As protein: CASSLSTVRGETQYF.

The genes are TRBV29-1 and TRBJ2-3; 9 bases match TRBD2. The CDR3 extends over 17 amino acids. V lost 4 bases to trimming and J lost 3 bases; unmatched junction nucleotides: 14. Germline V gene sequence: CDR1 SQVTM, CDR2 ANQGSEA. Here the CDR3 DNA reads TGCAGCGTTGGTGGGACTAGCAGACGGGGTGGAACAGATACGCAGTATTTT. Translating gives CSVGGTSRRGGTDTQYF.

The chain couples TRBV5-4 to TRBJ2-6; TRBD2 matches at 7 bases. This CDR3 comprises 17 residues. Germline V lookup: CDR1 SGHNT, CDR2 YYREEE (reference sequence). V lost 5 bases, J lost 0 bases, and 8 bases stayed unmatched. The CDR3 bases are TGTGCCAGCAGGACTGGGGGGGACCTCTCTGGGGCCAACGTCCTGACTTTC. Translating it yields CASRTGGDLSGANVLTF.

CDR3 residues: CASSLYRGSPSGANVLTF. As DNA, the CDR3 is TGTGCCAGCAGCTTGTATCGCGGGAGTCCCTCTGGGGCCAACGTCCTGACTTTC. This chain uses TRBV5-6 with TRBJ2-6; 7 nucleotides match TRBD2. Germline trimming cut 1 base from V and 0 bases from J; bases unmatched to any gene: 7. Germline V gene data show CDR1 as SGHDT and CDR2 as YYEEEE. CDR3 length: 18 amino acids.

This chain joins TRBV6-1 and TRBJ2-5, with a tentative D call TRBD2 (6 bases). The CDR3 consists of 17 residues. The germline CDR1 and CDR2 sequences are MNHNS and SASEGT. The V end was cut by 1 base, the J end by 2 bases, with 17 bases between. CDR3 sequence reads: CASSEVGFGEAQETQYF. The DNA of the CDR3 is TGTGCCAGCAGTGAAGTGGGTTTCGGGGAGGCGCAAGAGACCCAGTACTTC.

The V call is TRBV10-2, the J call TRBJ2-3; D not certain. Trimming took off 5 bases at V and 1 base at J, with 10 bases between the two ends. Per germline, CDR1 WSHSY and CDR2 SAAADI. The CDR3 spans 14 residues. Here the CDR3 DNA reads TGCGCCAGCAGTCGTCGCCTGGGCACAGATACGCAGTATTTT. Translating gives CASSRRLGTDTQYF.

The chain has TRBV11-3 and TRBJ2-1, with D perhaps being TRBD1 or TRBD2 (5 bases each). The CDR3 has 16 residues. Germline V gives CDR1 SGHNT, CDR2 YENEEA. Between the trimmed V and J ends, which lost 2 bases and 2 bases, there was a span of 13 bases. The CDR3 DNA follows: TGTGCCAGCAGCTTAAGAGGGGACCAAACCTACAATGAGCAGTTCTTC. It yields the protein CASSLRGDQTYNEQFF. The variable domain in full, completed from reference TRBV11-3 and TRBJ2-1, reads EAGVVQSPRYKIIEKKQPVAFWCNPISGHNTLYWYLQNLGQGPELLIRYENEEAVDDSQLPKDRFSAERLKGVDSTLKIQPAELGDSAVYLCASSLRGDQTYNEQFFGPGTRLTVL.

The V call is TRBV5-1, the J call TRBJ2-1; no clear D gene. The CDR3 contains 15 residues. Germline lookup yields CDR1 SGHRS and CDR2 YFSETQ. Between the trimmed V and J ends, which lost 0 bases and 0 bases, there was a span of 7 bases. CDR3 DNA: TGCGCCAGCAGCTTGGCACCTCGCTCCTACAATGAGCAGTTCTTC. It specifies CASSLAPRSYNEQFF.

The CDR3 bases are TGTGCCAGCAAAGGCCTATCCTACGAGCAGTACTTC. This encodes CASKGLSYEQYF. This chain links TRBV6-1 with TRBJ2-7; D uncertain. Germline lookup yields CDR1 MNHNS and CDR2 SASEGT. CDR3 size: 12 residues. The V end was cut by 7 bases, the J end by 1 base, with 8 bases between.

CDR3: CASSSLGQGGTGANVLTF. As DNA, the CDR3 is TGTGCCAGCAGCTCCCTGGGACAGGGGGGGACTGGGGCCAACGTCCTGACTTTC. J is TRBJ2-6 and V is TRBV7-2, with 11 bases that match TRBD1. From germline, CDR1 is SGHTA and CDR2 FQGNSA. The trim removed 4 bases at V and 2 bases at J, leaving 7 bases unmatched. This CDR3 contains 18 residues. Looking up the rest from reference TRBV7-2 and TRBJ2-6 gives the full variable domain: GAGVSQSPSNKVTEKGKDVELRCDPISGHTALYWYRQSLGQGLEFLIYFQGNSAPDKSGLPSDRFSAERTGGSVSTLTIQRTQQEDSAVYLCASSSLGQGGTGANVLTFGAGSRLTVL.

The chain links TRBV6-5 to TRBJ1-1; D not resolved. The CDR3 runs 15 residues. The germline V gene encodes CDR1 MNHEY and CDR2 SVGAGI. The ends were cut back, 0 bases at V and 5 bases at J, with 13 bases in the middle. This CDR3 reads CASSYSGGRGTEAFF. CDR3 nucleotides: TGTGCCAGCAGTTACTCCGGAGGGAGAGGGACTGAAGCTTTCTTT.

V usage is TRBV6-5 and J usage is TRBJ1-5; D ambiguous. The CDR3 contains 14 residues. V was trimmed by 4 bases and J by 0 bases, leaving 7 bases between them. CDR1 and CDR2 (germline): MNHEY, SVGAGI. CDR3 region: CASSLPHSNQPQHF. CDR3 sequence (DNA): TGTGCCAGCAGTTTACCCCATAGCAATCAGCCCCAGCATTTT.

The chain joins TRBV10-3 to TRBJ1-3; D is undetermined. Germline CDR1 is ENHRY and CDR2 is SYGVKD. V was pared by 4 bases and J by 1 base, with 5 bases between. This CDR3 spans 13 amino acids. CDR3 in amino acids: CAISAGSGNTIYF. Written as DNA, the CDR3 is TGTGCCATCAGTGCGGGTTCTGGAAACACCATATATTTT.

The rearrangement links TRBV4-3 to TRBJ1-1, with 10 bases that match TRBD1. Germline V gene sequence: CDR1 LGHNA, CDR2 YSLEER. There are 20 residues in the CDR3. After removal of 0 bases from V and 0 bases from J, the junction contained 13 bases not matched to a gene. The CDR3: CASSQDPFDRGPTLNTEAFF. CDR3 DNA: TGCGCCAGCAGCCAAGATCCGTTCGACAGGGGGCCCACTTTGAACACTGAAGCTTTCTTT.

This chain links TRBV5-4 with TRBJ2-4; 11 nucleotides line up with TRBD2. This CDR3 contains 17 residues. The V and J ends lost 5 bases and 0 bases, in that order; junction bases with no gene match: 7. CDR1 is SGHNT and CDR2 is YYREEE in the germline V gene (reference sequence). CDR3 DNA sequence: TGTGCCAGCAGTATAGCGGGAGGGCCATTAGCCAAAAACATTCAGTACTTC. Its translation: CASSIAGGPLAKNIQYF.

The chain has TRBV15 and TRBJ2-7, with TRBD1 matching over 10 bases. The V and J ends lost 8 bases and 3 bases, in that order; junction bases with no gene match: 7. The CDR3 covers 14 residues. Looked up from germline, CDR1 is LNHNV and CDR2 is YYDKDF (reference sequence). CDR3 nucleotide sequence: TGTGCCACCTCCCCCGGGACAGGGGTCTACGAGCAGTACTTC. This encodes CATSPGTGVYEQYF. Full variable domain (outside the CDR3, taken from reference TRBV15 and TRBJ2-7): DAMVIQNPRYQVTQFGKPVTLSCSQTLNHNVMYWYQQKSSQAPKLLFHYYDKDFNNEADTPDNFQSRRPNTSFCFLDIRSPGLGDTAMYLCATSPGTGVYEQYFGPGTRLTVT.

The chain carries TRBV2 and TRBJ2-5; a possible D gene is TRBD1 (5 bases). This CDR3 is built from 13 residues. Per germline, CDR1 SNHLY and CDR2 FYNNEI. Trimming took off 7 bases at V and 7 bases at J, with 16 bases between the two ends. The CDR3 DNA sequence: TGTGCCAGCACACCAGGGTCGAAGGGGACCCAGTACTTC. Translation gives CASTPGSKGTQYF.